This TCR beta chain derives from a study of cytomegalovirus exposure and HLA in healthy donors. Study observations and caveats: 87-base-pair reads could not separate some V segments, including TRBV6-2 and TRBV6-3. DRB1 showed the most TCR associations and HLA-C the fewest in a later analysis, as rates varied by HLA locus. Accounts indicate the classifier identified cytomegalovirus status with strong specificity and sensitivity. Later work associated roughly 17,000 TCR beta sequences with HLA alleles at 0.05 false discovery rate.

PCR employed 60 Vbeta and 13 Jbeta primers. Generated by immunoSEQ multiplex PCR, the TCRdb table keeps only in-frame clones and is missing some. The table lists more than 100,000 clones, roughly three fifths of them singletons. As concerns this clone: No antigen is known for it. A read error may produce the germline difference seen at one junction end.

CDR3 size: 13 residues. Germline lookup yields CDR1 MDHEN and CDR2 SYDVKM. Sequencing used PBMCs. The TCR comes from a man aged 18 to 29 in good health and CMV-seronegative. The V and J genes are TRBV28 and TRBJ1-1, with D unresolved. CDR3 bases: TGTGTCAGCCGGGATCCAGTCCCGGCCGAGGCTTTCTTT. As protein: CVSRDPVPAEAFF.